This T cell receptor (beta chain) was retrieved from a study of beta chain features in type 1 diabetes. Overall study results and limits: Among all four CD4+ subsets, Type 1 diabetes patients had TCRB CDR3s that were moderately but significantly shorter.

The sequenced template was cDNA made from the entire isolated RNA. Profiling relied on immunoSEQ multiplex PCR, and the TCRdb table lists in-frame clones only, not all of them. The sample includes about 180,000 clones, 6% to 9% of them seen just once. V gave up 4 bases and J gave up 8 bases; unmatched junction bases: 7. CDR1 SGHDN and CDR2 FVKESK come from the germline V gene. This CDR3 is built from 14 residues. On this clone itself: The antigen is undetermined.

Sorting with CD45RO/CCR7/CD25/CD127/CD95/CD27 yielded naive, central memory, regulatory and stem-like memory CD4+ cells. Sample: central memory CD4+ T cells from blood. The receptor comes from a man aged 18 to 29 with type 1 diabetes. V is TRBV14 and J is TRBJ1-2; 10 bases match TRBD1. The CDR3 protein is CASSRTGGSGGYTF. CDR3 nucleotides: TGTGCCAGCAGCCGGACAGGGGGTAGTGGGGGCTACACCTTC.